This entry lists 4 T cell receptor beta chains sequenced from one sample in a study of blood T cell repertoires in COVID-19. Clones were sequenced by immunoSEQ multiplex PCR, and TCRdb holds only the in-frame ones, with some missing. The data hold approximately 170,000 clones, with 65% to 80% observed a single time. What was sequenced was peripheral blood. These receptors were taken from a woman between 45 and 60 years old with acute or convalescent COVID-19.

This clone came up a few times. The V call is TRBV30, the J call TRBJ1-5, with a tentative D call TRBD1 (5 bases). Germline-derived CDR1 and CDR2 are GTSNPN and SVGIG (reference sequence). There are 12 residues in the CDR3. V was trimmed by 2 bases and J by 6 bases, leaving 8 bases between them. The CDR3 nucleotides are TGTGCCTGGAGTCAGGGACTTCAGCCCCAGCATTTT. As protein: CAWSQGLQPQHF.

V gene TRBV10-3 combines with J gene TRBJ2-7; TRBD1 aligns across 10 bases. V lost 2 bases to trimming and J lost 5 bases; unmatched junction nucleotides: 3. The CDR3 loop spans 14 amino acids. CDR1 and CDR2 from the germline V gene are ENHRY and SYGVKD. The CDR3 protein is CAISEPGTGDEQYF. The CDR3 coding sequence is TGTGCCATCAGTGAGCCGGGGACAGGGGACGAGCAGTACTTC.

V and J are TRBV7-2 and TRBJ2-2, with D perhaps matching TRBD2 (6 bases). CDR1 and CDR2 (germline): SGHTA, FQGNSA. This CDR3 is 15 amino acids long. V shed 1 base and J shed 3 bases, with 9 bases lying between them. As DNA, the CDR3 is TGTGCCAGCAGCTTAGGGGGACTCCACACCGGGGAGCTGTTTTTT. Its protein product is CASSLGGLHTGELFF.

The chain links TRBV6-1 to TRBJ1-6; 8 nucleotides match TRBD1. Germline V lookup: CDR1 MNHNS, CDR2 SASEGT. Trimming took 0 bases from V and 7 from J; bases not matched to a gene: 5. The CDR3 has 16 amino acids. CDR3 residues: CASSEALGTGNSPLHF. The CDR3 nucleotides are TGTGCCAGCAGTGAAGCGCTAGGGACAGGCAATTCACCCCTCCACTTT.